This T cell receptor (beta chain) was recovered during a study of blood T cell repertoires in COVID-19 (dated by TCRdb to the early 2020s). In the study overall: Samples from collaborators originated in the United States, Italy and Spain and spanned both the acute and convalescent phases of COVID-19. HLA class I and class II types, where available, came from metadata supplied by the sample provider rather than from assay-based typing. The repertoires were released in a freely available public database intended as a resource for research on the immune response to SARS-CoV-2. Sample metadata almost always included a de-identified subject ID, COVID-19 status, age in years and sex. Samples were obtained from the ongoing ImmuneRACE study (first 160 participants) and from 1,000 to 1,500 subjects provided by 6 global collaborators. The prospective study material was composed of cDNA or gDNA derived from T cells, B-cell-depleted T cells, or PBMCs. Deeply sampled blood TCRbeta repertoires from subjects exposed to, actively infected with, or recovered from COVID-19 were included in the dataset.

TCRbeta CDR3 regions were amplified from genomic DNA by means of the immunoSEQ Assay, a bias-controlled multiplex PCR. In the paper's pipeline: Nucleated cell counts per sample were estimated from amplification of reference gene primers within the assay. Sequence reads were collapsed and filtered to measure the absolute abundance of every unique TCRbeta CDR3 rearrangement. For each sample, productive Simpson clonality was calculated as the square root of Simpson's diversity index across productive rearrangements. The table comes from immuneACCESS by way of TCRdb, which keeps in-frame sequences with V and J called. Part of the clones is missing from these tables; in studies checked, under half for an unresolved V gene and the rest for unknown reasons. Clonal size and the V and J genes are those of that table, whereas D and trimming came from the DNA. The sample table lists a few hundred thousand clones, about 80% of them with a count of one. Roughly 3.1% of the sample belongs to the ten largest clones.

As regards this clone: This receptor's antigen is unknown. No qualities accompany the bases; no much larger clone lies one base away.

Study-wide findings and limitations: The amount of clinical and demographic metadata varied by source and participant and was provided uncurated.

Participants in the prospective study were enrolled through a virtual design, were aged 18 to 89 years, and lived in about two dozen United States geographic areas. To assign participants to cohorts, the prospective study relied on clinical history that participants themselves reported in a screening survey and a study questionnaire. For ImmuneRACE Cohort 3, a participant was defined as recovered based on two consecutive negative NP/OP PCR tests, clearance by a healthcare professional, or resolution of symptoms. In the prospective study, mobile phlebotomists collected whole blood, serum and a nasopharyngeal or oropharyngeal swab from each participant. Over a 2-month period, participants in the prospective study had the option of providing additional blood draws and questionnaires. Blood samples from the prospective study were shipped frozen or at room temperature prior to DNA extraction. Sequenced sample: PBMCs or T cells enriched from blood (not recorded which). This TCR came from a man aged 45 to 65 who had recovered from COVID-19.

The CDR3 protein sequence reads: CASSQGGTSGRVGTDTQYF. The DNA reads as follows: TGCGCCAGCAGCCAAGGAGGGACTAGCGGGAGGGTTGGGACAGATACGCAGTATTTT. Recombination linked TRBV4-3 to TRBJ2-3; 16 of the junction bases match TRBD2. The CDR3 measures 19 amino acids from cysteine to phenylalanine. This entry keeps only the CDR3 DNA: 57 bases, framed from base 1. CDR1 and CDR2 are drawn from the germline V gene: LGHNA, YSLEER. The junction shows trimming of 1 base on V and 3 bases on J, and the gene matches do not reach 7 bases of it.